Presented here are 13 T cell receptor beta chains from one specimen sequenced in a study of PD-1 blockade in classical Hodgkin lymphoma. With no exception, relapse followed autologous stem cell transplantation in all patients, and brentuximab vedotin exposure varied. Generated by immunoSEQ multiplex PCR, the TCRdb table keeps only in-frame clones and is missing some. The sample lists tens of thousands of clones; roughly 70% were seen once. The sequencing here drew on peripheral blood mononuclear cells (PBMCs), taken before the second cycle of nivolumab. The source is a human donor with classical Hodgkin lymphoma.

The V gene is TRBV29-1, the J gene TRBJ1-2; no reliable D call. CDR1 SQVTM and CDR2 ANQGSEA come from the germline V gene. V lost 6 bases and J lost 6, with 17 bases in between. The CDR3 contains 13 residues. CDR3 in DNA: TGCAGCGTCCAACCCGGGTCAAGTAATGGCTACACCTTC. Translated: CSVQPGSSNGYTF. Filled out from reference TRBV29-1 and TRBJ1-2, the complete variable domain reads SAVISQKPSRDICQRGTSLTIQCQVDSQVTMMFWYRQQPGQSLTLIATANQGSEATYESGFVIDKFPISRPNLTFSTLTVSNMSPEDSSIYLCSVQPGSSNGYTFGSGTRLTVV.

The chain's CDR3 is CASRTGGTEAFF. The CDR3 coding sequence is TGTGCCAGCCGTACAGGGGGCACTGAAGCTTTCTTT. The V call is TRBV2, the J call TRBJ1-1; 8 bases line up with TRBD1. The CDR3 totals 12 residues. With V trimmed by 8 bases and J by 4 bases, 3 bases remained unmatched. CDR1 is SNHLY, CDR2 FYNNEI, per germline.

V gene TRBV5-4 combines with J gene TRBJ1-2; no clear D. Looked up from germline, CDR1 is SGHNT and CDR2 is YYREEE (reference sequence). The CDR3 runs to 14 residues. V shed 0 bases and J shed 4 bases, with 10 bases lying between them. This CDR3 reads CASSLVGYLYGYTF. The CDR3 DNA reads as TGTGCCAGCAGCTTGGTTGGGTATCTCTATGGCTACACCTTC.

The CDR3 spells CASSTGGDSTEAFF. Here the CDR3 DNA reads TGTGCCAGCAGCACAGGGGGGGATAGCACTGAAGCTTTCTTT. The chain employs TRBV27 and TRBJ1-1; TRBD1 matches 8 bases. Germline V lookup: CDR1 MNHEY, CDR2 SMNVEV (reference sequence). V lost 6 bases and J lost 4; bases outside the gene matches: 7. The CDR3 runs to 14 residues.

In its sample, this clone ranks as medium-sized (0.01 to 0.1%). This chain links TRBV11-3 with TRBJ2-2; D is undetermined. Germline CDR1 is SGHNT and CDR2 is YENEEA. V was clipped by 5 bases and J by 7 bases, with 11 bases between them. The CDR3 is made up of 13 amino acids. In nucleotides, the CDR3 is TGTGCCAGCAGCCCCTCCTTGGGCGGGGAGCTGTTTTTT. Translated, it gives CASSPSLGGELFF.

About this clone itself: The same CDR3 also results from other DNA sequences found in this sample. The chain combines TRBV19 with TRBJ2-7; TRBD2 matches at 10 bases. Per the germline V gene, CDR1 is LNHDA and CDR2 is SQIVND (reference sequence). The CDR3 sequence is 15 residues long. The V gene end was trimmed by 5 bases and the J gene end by 1 base; junction bases not matched to a gene: 5. This CDR3 reads CASSASSGGSYEQYF. CDR3 nucleotides: TGTGCCAGTAGTGCCTCTAGCGGGGGTTCCTACGAGCAGTACTTC.

V and J are TRBV2 and TRBJ2-3; perhaps TRBD1 as D (6 bases). The V and J ends lost 5 bases and 2 bases respectively, with 11 bases between them. The CDR3 length is 14 residues. Per the germline V gene, CDR1 is SNHLY and CDR2 is FYNNEI. CDR3: CASSPWGPTDTQYF. The CDR3 DNA sequence: TGTGCCAGCAGTCCGTGGGGGCCCACAGATACGCAGTATTTT.

The chain uses TRBV7-8 and TRBJ1-4; no firm D call. CDR1 and CDR2 from the germline V gene are SGHVS and FQNEAQ. The CDR3 runs 14 residues. V lost 2 bases and J lost 8, with 12 bases in between. CDR3 protein: CASSLSGLGEKLFF. CDR3 bases: TGTGCCAGCAGCTTATCTGGGTTGGGCGAAAAACTGTTTTTT.

The chain carries TRBV5-4 and TRBJ2-5; 7 bases align to TRBD2. With V trimmed by 0 bases and J by 4 bases, 6 bases remained unmatched. The CDR3 extends over 15 amino acids. Germline-derived CDR1 and CDR2 are SGHNT and YYREEE (reference sequence). CDR3 sequence (DNA): TGTGCCAGCAGCTTGGGGGGGGGAGCCCGAGAGACCCAGTACTTC. Encoded protein: CASSLGGGARETQYF.

This clone was seen only a few times. The V call is TRBV7-2, the J call TRBJ2-5, with 8 positions matching TRBD2. The V segment lost 0 bases and the J segment 2 bases; nucleotides outside the gene matches: 11. CDR1 and CDR2 from the germline V gene are SGHTA and FQGNSA. The CDR3 is 18 residues long. The CDR3 DNA sequence: TGTGCCAGCAGCTTAGCGCCCAGCGGGGGCCCATGGCAAGAGACCCAGTACTTC. It translates to CASSLAPSGGPWQETQYF.

The DNA for the CDR3 is TGTGCCAGCAGCGCCCGGGCGAGGGGGGGGACCCAGTACTTC. It encodes CASSARARGGTQYF. This chain joins TRBV7-3 and TRBJ2-5, with D perhaps TRBD2 (7 bases). Trimming pared 5 bases from V and 7 bases from J, leaving 17 bases between. The CDR3 is 14 amino acids. Germline assignment: CDR1 SGHTA and CDR2 FQGTGA.

V and J are TRBV18 and TRBJ1-2; 10 positions agree with TRBD1. Trimming at V came to 3 bases and at J to 4 bases, leaving 5 bases not matched to a gene. CDR1 is KGHSH, CDR2 LQKENI, per germline. CDR3 size: 15 residues. This chain's CDR3 is CASSPTGGSPYGYTF. The CDR3, as DNA: TGTGCCAGCTCACCGACAGGGGGCTCACCCTATGGCTACACCTTC. The full variable domain, its missing parts supplied by reference TRBV18 and TRBJ1-2, is NAGVMQNPRHLVRRRGQEARLRCSPMKGHSHVYWYRQLPEEGLKFMVYLQKENIIDESGMPKERFSAEFPKEGPSILRIQQVVRGDSAAYFCASSPTGGSPYGYTFGSGTRLTVV.

The chain employs TRBV6-1 and TRBJ1-4; 7 bases are shared with TRBD1. The CDR3 is 14 residues long. Trimming at V came to 4 bases and at J to 8 bases, leaving 7 bases not matched to a gene. Germline lookup yields CDR1 MNHNS and CDR2 SASEGT. The CDR3 sequence is CASSGTGREEKLFF. For the CDR3, the DNA is TGTGCCAGCAGTGGGACAGGACGGGAGGAAAAACTGTTTTTT.